Listed below are T cell receptor beta chains from one sample, sequenced in a study of cytotoxic CD8 clonotypes in ibrutinib-treated CLL. This table comes from immunoSEQ multiplex PCR, and its TCRdb copy is limited to in-frame clones, with some not included. The sample carries some 130,000 clones, 70% to 90% recorded once. Specimen: PBMCs, collected after 24 months of ibrutinib treatment. These receptors all stem from a human donor with chronic lymphocytic leukemia. CDR3s include the opening cysteine and the closing phenylalanine or tryptophan.

J: TRBJ2-1; V: TRBV7-9; CDR3: CASSPGNEQFF
J: TRBJ1-5; V: TRBV2; CDR3: CASSPLSGLALHQPQHF
J: TRBJ2-5; V: TRBV21-1; CDR3: CASSPTVQTGAQETQYF
J: TRBJ1-1; V: TRBV9; CDR3: CASSVAGQGVMNTEAFF
J: TRBJ1-1; V: TRBV7-3; CDR3: CASSAQGADTEAFF
J: TRBJ1-1; V: TRBV7-3; CDR3: CASSRTGPLGTEAFF
J: TRBJ1-3; V: TRBV28; CDR3: CASRGSLGAVGNTIYF
J: TRBJ1-1; V: TRBV7-2; CDR3: CASRRLTGAGAEAFF
J: TRBJ1-5; V: TRBV18; CDR3: CASSPQDGGLSNQPQHF
J: TRBJ1-1; V: TRBV29-1; CDR3: CSVELVGPQGKYRNTEAFF
J: TRBJ2-7; V: TRBV11-3; CDR3: CASSRTGYYEQYF
J: TRBJ2-7; V: TRBV4-3; CDR3: CASSQDTSGYEQYF
J: TRBJ2-1; V: TRBV14; CDR3: CASSRFTSGRGNEQFF
J: TRBJ1-5; V: TRBV27; CDR3: CASSSTSGQGISNQPQHF
J: TRBJ2-3; V: TRBV4-3; CDR3: CASSQEQAGGIDTQYF
J: TRBJ2-7; V: TRBV7-2; CDR3: CASSLDRDQASYEQYF
J: TRBJ2-1; V: TRBV21-1; CDR3: CASSTQLGMDGLIPSYNEQFF
J: TRBJ1-5; V: TRBV4-3; CDR3: CASSQYASSNQPQHF
J: TRBJ1-1; V: TRBV7-3; CDR3: CASSFGMNTEAFF
J: TRBJ2-4; V: TRBV28; CDR3: CASSRPGLAVAKNIQYF
J: TRBJ1-4; V: TRBV5-1; CDR3: CASSLAPGQGNEKLFF
J: TRBJ1-3; V: TRBV30; CDR3: CAWNRDRGSGNTIYF
J: TRBJ1-1; V: TRBV18; CDR3: CASSTGVTGARNTEAFF
J: TRBJ1-2; V: TRBV7-2; CDR3: CASSPSREGYTF
J: TRBJ2-7; V: TRBV28; CDR3: CASWDSTTYEQYF
J: TRBJ2-1; V: TRBV9; CDR3: CASSPSRLAGALSSYNEQFF
J: TRBJ1-1; V: TRBV28; CDR3: CASTSGWAGDLEAFF
J: TRBJ2-3; V: TRBV19; CDR3: CASRPRDRGVHTQYF
J: TRBJ1-1; V: TRBV5-4; CDR3: CASSSGQGGVNTEAFF
J: TRBJ2-5; V: TRBV6-5; CDR3: CASSYTRDFKETQYF
J: TRBJ2-5; V: TRBV7-8; CDR3: CASRTTAGDSRETQYF
J: TRBJ2-5; V: TRBV9; CDR3: CASSVNERETQYF
J: TRBJ2-7; V: TRBV4-3; CDR3: CASSQRQGYEQYF
J: TRBJ2-5; V: TRBV7-6; CDR3: CASSFLAGEETQYF
J: TRBJ2-3; V: TRBV7-7; CDR3: CASSLAMGSDTQYF
J: TRBJ1-5; V: TRBV7-9; CDR3: CASSPGTGSNQPQHF
J: TRBJ2-1; V: TRBV5-5; CDR3: CASSLGPRNEQFF
J: TRBJ2-1; V: TRBV10-3; CDR3: CAIRKWLAGGVTYNEQFF
J: TRBJ2-6; V: TRBV4-1; CDR3: CASSQDRGQGASGANVLTF
J: TRBJ2-6; V: TRBV7-2; CDR3: CASSPVSANVLTF
J: TRBJ2-1; V: TRBV19; CDR3: CASSMPRQGAKPEQFF
J: TRBJ1-2; V: TRBV7-7; CDR3: CASEQATYGYTF
J: TRBJ2-6; V: TRBV28; CDR3: CASSFQGLVSGANVLTF
J: TRBJ2-7; V: TRBV7-9; CDR3: CASSSARGVEQYF
J: TRBJ1-3; V: TRBV30; CDR3: CAWSPPDRGSGNTIYF
J: TRBJ2-5; V: TRBV7-2; CDR3: CASSLVGGTRGQETQYF
J: TRBJ2-3; V: TRBV7-2; CDR3: CASSLGGSRDTQYF
J: TRBJ1-3; V: TRBV5-4; CDR3: CASSPTGDPGNTIYF